This TCR beta chain stems from a study of blood T cell repertoires in COVID-19. Study-wide background: Sources were T cells, B-cell-depleted T cells, or PBMCs; the material itself was cDNA or gDNA.

The germline V gene encodes CDR1 MNHNY and CDR2 SVGAGI (reference sequence). Trimming removed 2 bases from V and 6 bases from J, with 13 bases in between. The CDR3 totals 14 residues. Original processing methods: Amplification of reference gene primers was used by the study to estimate nucleated cell counts. Profiled with immunoSEQ multiplex PCR; TCRdb holds only in-frame clones, not every one. V and J calls and clone size follow that table, whereas D and trimming were derived from the DNA. Of about 340,000 clones in the sample, 65% to 90% were seen once. Sequencing used PBMCs or T cells enriched from blood (not recorded which). The rearrangement uses TRBV6-6 and TRBJ1-2; possible D gene TRBD1, 6 bases. This clonotype was obtained from a woman in her thirties or forties with acute COVID-19. The CDR3 bases are TGTGCCAGCAGTTACGAGCGGGGGCGTAATGGCTACACCTTC. Translated: CASSYERGRNGYTF.